The 16 T cell receptor beta chains reported below all come from one sample, sequenced in a study of CD8+ T cells in alopecia areata. As to treatment: oral pan-JAK inhibitor, 5-10 mg twice daily. cDNA serving as the sequencing template came from extracted, reverse transcribed RNA. Generated by immunoSEQ multiplex PCR, the TCRdb table keeps only in-frame clones and is missing some. The sample has roughly 190,000 clones; about 60% are singletons. The sequencing used CD4+ T cells sorted from blood, collected at week 4, from a patient treated with tofacitinib. These receptor sequences come from a human donor with alopecia areata.

V usage is TRBV2 and J usage is TRBJ2-1; D unclear. V was trimmed by 7 bases and J by 6 bases, leaving 10 bases between them. Per the germline V gene, CDR1 is SNHLY and CDR2 is FYNNEI. The CDR3 sequence is 12 residues long. The CDR3 region is CASTGPPNEQFF. CDR3 in DNA: TGTGCCAGCACCGGACCCCCCAATGAGCAGTTCTTC. Based on the CDR3 plus reference TRBV2 and TRBJ2-1, the full variable domain is EPEVTQTPSHQVTQMGQEVILRCVPISNHLYFYWYRQILGQKVEFLVSFYNNEISEKSEIFDDQFSVERPDGSNFTLKIRSTKLEDSAMYFCASTGPPNEQFFGPGTRLTVL.

This sequence joins TRBV15 and TRBJ1-3, with unresolved D. The CDR3 is made up of 13 amino acids. The V end was cut by 1 base, the J end by 4 bases, with 5 bases between. The germline V gene encodes CDR1 LNHNV and CDR2 YYDKDF (reference sequence). The DNA of the CDR3 is TGTGCCACCAGCAGAGGTTGGGGAAACACCATATATTTT. This translates into CATSRGWGNTIYF. The variable domain in full, with the rest retrieved from reference TRBV15 and TRBJ1-3, is DAMVIQNPRYQVTQFGKPVTLSCSQTLNHNVMYWYQQKSSQAPKLLFHYYDKDFNNEADTPDNFQSRRPNTSFCFLDIRSPGLGDTAMYLCATSRGWGNTIYFGEGSWLTVV.

The count of this clone is one. The genes are TRBV29-1 and TRBJ1-1; 8 positions match TRBD1. From germline, CDR1 is SQVTM and CDR2 ANQGSEA. The junction had 15 bases not matched to a gene; V was cut back by 2 bases and J by 10 bases. There are 15 residues in the CDR3. The CDR3, as DNA: TGCAGCGTTGAATGGTCGGGCCAGGGGGCGAAGGGAGCTTTCTTT. Its protein product is CSVEWSGQGAKGAFF.

The genes are TRBV29-1 and TRBJ2-1; D may be TRBD1 or TRBD2 (6 bases each). In germline, CDR1 is SQVTM, CDR2 ANQGSEA. This CDR3 region has 12 residues. CDR3 nucleotide sequence: TGCACCCGGACGGGGGCTTCGGGTGAGCAGTTCTTC. Translated, it gives CTRTGASGEQFF.

The CDR3 DNA follows: TGTGCCTGGAGATTAGACAGAAACACTGAAGCTTTCTTT. It codes for CAWRLDRNTEAFF. V gene TRBV30 combines with J gene TRBJ1-1; tentative D call: TRBD1 (5 bases). The CDR3 has 13 amino acids. Germline lookup yields CDR1 GTSNPN and CDR2 SVGIG (reference sequence). Trimming removed 3 bases at V and 2 bases at J, with 10 bases between. Full variable domain (remainder filled in from reference TRBV30 and TRBJ1-1): SQTIHQWPATLVQPVGSPLSLECTVEGTSNPNLYWYRQAAGRGLQLLFYSVGIGQISSEVPQNLSASRPQDRQFILSSKKLLLSDSGFYLCAWRLDRNTEAFFGQGTRLTVV.

The CDR3 spells CASTTGKANYGYTF. DNA of the CDR3: TGTGCCAGCACGACAGGGAAAGCTAACTATGGCTACACCTTC. This chain joins TRBV7-2 and TRBJ1-2; 7 positions agree with TRBD1. Germline V gene sequence: CDR1 SGHTA, CDR2 FQGNSA. V lost 7 bases and J lost 0; bases outside the gene matches: 5. CDR3 length: 14 residues.

To note about this clone: Sequence at one end of the junction differs from germline and may be a read error. The CDR3 sequence: CAWSVGGQAQHF. The CDR3 DNA reads TGTGCCTGGAGTGTAGGGGGTCAGGCCCAGCATTTT. The chain uses TRBV30 and TRBJ1-5, with D perhaps TRBD1 (6 bases). From germline, CDR1 is GTSNPN and CDR2 SVGIG (reference sequence). CDR3 size: 12 residues.

There are many counts of this clone. The genes are TRBV5-1 and TRBJ1-5; no definite D call. CDR3 length equals 16 residues. Germline CDR1 reads SGHRS; CDR2 reads YFSETQ. The V and J ends lost 0 bases and 2 bases respectively, with 12 bases between them. The CDR3 DNA follows: TGCGCCAGCAGCTTGGGGCTTCTCGCGGGCAATCAGCCCCAGCATTTT. Protein product: CASSLGLLAGNQPQHF.

The rearrangement uses TRBV5-1 and TRBJ2-1, with a weak D call TRBD1 (5 bases). Germline V lookup: CDR1 SGHRS, CDR2 YFSETQ. The CDR3 is made up of 13 amino acids. V was trimmed by 0 bases and J by 11 bases, leaving 12 bases between them. The CDR3 is CASSLVGAGQQFF. CDR3 nucleotides: TGCGCCAGCAGCTTGGTTGGGGCAGGCCAGCAGTTCTTC.

A few counts support this clone. This chain connects TRBV7-9 to TRBJ2-7; 8 bases match TRBD1. Germline values: CDR1 SEHNR, CDR2 FQNEAQ (reference sequence). The CDR3 loop spans 15 amino acids. The ends lost 8 bases at V and 0 bases at J; junction bases unmatched: 9. CDR3 coding DNA: TGTGCCAGCTCCAAGGACAGGGAACCCTCCTACGAGCAGTACTTC. Its translation: CASSKDREPSYEQYF. The complete variable domain, with remaining parts taken from reference TRBV7-9 and TRBJ2-7, reads DTGVSQNPRHKITKRGQNVTFRCDPISEHNRLYWYRQTLGQGPEFLTYFQNEAQLEKSRLLSDRFSAERPKGSFSTLEIQRTEQGDSAMYLCASSKDREPSYEQYFGPGTRLTVT.

This clone was found once. The V and J genes are TRBV5-1 and TRBJ2-7; D unclear. CDR1 and CDR2 from the germline V gene are SGHRS and YFSETQ. Trimming took 0 bases from V and 4 from J, leaving 11 bases between them. The CDR3 is 14 amino acids. The CDR3 is CASSLGARSYEQYF. CDR3 DNA: TGCGCCAGCAGCTTGGGAGCGAGATCATACGAGCAGTACTTC.

The rearrangement links TRBV4-2 to TRBJ1-5, with D hard to call. CDR1 and CDR2 from the germline V gene are LGHNA and YNFKEQ. CDR3 size: 16 residues. Trimming stripped 1 base from V and 0 bases from J, with 10 bases between. This CDR3 is CASSQGHDYSNQPQHF. As DNA, the CDR3 is TGTGCCAGCAGCCAAGGACATGATTATAGCAATCAGCCCCAGCATTTT.

The chain recombines TRBV29-1 with TRBJ2-3, with unresolved D. Germline CDR1 reads SQVTM; CDR2 reads ANQGSEA. V was cut by 8 bases and J by 5 bases, with 11 bases left in between. The CDR3 is 11 amino acids. The chain's CDR3 is CSMTWGDTQYF. The DNA for the CDR3 is TGCAGCATGACTTGGGGAGATACGCAGTATTTT.

This rearrangement joins TRBV6-6 to TRBJ2-7, with 13 bases that match TRBD2. The germline CDR1 and CDR2 sequences are MNHNY and SVGAGI (reference sequence). Unmatched junction bases numbered 10, after V lost 7 bases and J lost 4 bases. This CDR3 contains 16 residues. CDR3 residues: CASIPRTSGSRYEQYF. The CDR3 DNA sequence: TGTGCCAGCATCCCCCGGACTAGCGGGAGCAGATACGAGCAGTACTTC.

Only a few counts were recorded for this clone. The V and J genes are TRBV27 and TRBJ1-2; 8 bases map to TRBD1. V dropped 3 bases and J dropped 7; count of bases not matched to a gene: 7. CDR3 length: 14 residues. Germline values: CDR1 MNHEY, CDR2 SMNVEV (reference sequence). DNA for the CDR3: TGTGCCAGCAGTTTCCGGGACAGGACTGGTGGCTACACCTTC. It encodes CASSFRDRTGGYTF.

This chain joins TRBV7-3 and TRBJ2-1, with 14 nucleotides matching TRBD2. The germline V gene has CDR1 SGHTA and CDR2 FQGTGA. Unmatched junction bases numbered 10, after V lost 11 bases and J lost 1 base. The CDR3 runs to 17 residues. CDR3 in DNA: TGTGCCGCCGGGACTAGCGGGAGTTCTGCGTCCTACAATGAGCAGTTCTTC. It is translated as CAAGTSGSSASYNEQFF.